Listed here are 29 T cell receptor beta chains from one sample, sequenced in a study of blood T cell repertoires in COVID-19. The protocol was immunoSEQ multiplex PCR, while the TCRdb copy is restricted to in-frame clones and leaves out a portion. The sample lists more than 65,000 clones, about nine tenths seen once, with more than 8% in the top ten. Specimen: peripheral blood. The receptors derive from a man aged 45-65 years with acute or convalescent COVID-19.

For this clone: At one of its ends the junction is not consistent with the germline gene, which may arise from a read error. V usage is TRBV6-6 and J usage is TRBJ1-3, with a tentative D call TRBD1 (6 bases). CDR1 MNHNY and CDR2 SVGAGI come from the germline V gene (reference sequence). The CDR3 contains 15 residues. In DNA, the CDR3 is TGTGCCAGCAGAACGAAACAGGGCTCTGGTAACACCATATATTTT. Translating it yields CASRTKQGSGNTIYF.

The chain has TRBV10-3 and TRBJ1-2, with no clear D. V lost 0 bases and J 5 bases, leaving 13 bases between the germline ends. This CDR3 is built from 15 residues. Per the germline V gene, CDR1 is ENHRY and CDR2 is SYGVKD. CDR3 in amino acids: CAISESPGGSYGYTF. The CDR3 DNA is TGTGCCATCAGTGAGTCCCCAGGAGGTTCATATGGCTACACCTTC.

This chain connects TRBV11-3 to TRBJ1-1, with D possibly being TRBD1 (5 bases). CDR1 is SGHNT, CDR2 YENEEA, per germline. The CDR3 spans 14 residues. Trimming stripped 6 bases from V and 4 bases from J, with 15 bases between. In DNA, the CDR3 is TGTGCCAGCAGTATCTCCGGGACTAGCACTGAAGCTTTCTTT. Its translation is CASSISGTSTEAFF.

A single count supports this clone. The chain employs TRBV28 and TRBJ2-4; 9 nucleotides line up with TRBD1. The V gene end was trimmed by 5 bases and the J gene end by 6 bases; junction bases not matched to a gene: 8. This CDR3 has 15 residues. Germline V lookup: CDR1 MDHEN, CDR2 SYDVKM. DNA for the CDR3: TGTGCCAGCAGTCTACAGGGGGCGCCGGTAAACATTCAGTACTTC. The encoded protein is CASSLQGAPVNIQYF.

In nucleotides, the CDR3 is TGTGCCAGTAGTATAGAATGGGGGCACGGCTACACCTTC. Translating gives CASSIEWGHGYTF. The genes are TRBV19 and TRBJ1-2, with D maybe TRBD1 (6 bases). Trimming pared 0 bases from V and 8 bases from J, leaving 10 bases between. This CDR3 contains 13 residues. Germline CDR1 and CDR2: LNHDA and SQIVND (reference sequence).

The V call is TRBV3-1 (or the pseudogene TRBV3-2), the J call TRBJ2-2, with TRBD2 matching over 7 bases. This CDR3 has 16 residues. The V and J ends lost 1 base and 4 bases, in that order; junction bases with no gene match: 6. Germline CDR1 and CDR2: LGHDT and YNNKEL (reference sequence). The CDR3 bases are TGTGCCAGCAGCCAAGGGCTAGCGGACCTCACCGGGGAGCTGTTTTTT. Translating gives CASSQGLADLTGELFF.

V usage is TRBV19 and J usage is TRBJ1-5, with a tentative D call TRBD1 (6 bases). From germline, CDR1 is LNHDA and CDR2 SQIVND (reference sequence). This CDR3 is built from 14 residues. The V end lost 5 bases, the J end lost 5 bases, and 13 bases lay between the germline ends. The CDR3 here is CASSPGQTHQPQHF. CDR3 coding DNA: TGTGCCAGTAGTCCGGGACAAACACATCAGCCCCAGCATTTT.

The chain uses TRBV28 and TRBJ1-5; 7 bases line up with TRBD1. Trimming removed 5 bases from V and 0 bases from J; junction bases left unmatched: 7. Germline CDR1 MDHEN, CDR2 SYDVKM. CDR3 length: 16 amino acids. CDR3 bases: TGTGCCAGCAGTGGGGGCGGGACAGTTAGCAATCAGCCCCAGCATTTT. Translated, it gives CASSGGGTVSNQPQHF.

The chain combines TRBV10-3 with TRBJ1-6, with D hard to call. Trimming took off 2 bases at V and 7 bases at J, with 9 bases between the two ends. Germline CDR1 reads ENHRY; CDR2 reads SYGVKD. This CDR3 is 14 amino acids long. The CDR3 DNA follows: TGTGCCATCAGTGAGGGTAAGGAGAATTCACCCCTCCACTTT. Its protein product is CAISEGKENSPLHF.

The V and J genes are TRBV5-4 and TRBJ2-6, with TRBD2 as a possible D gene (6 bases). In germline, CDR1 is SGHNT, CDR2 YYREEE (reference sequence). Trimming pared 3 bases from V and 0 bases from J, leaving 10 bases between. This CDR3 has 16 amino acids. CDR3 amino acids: CASSSGLPSGANVLTF. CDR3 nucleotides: TGTGCCAGCAGCTCGGGACTCCCCTCTGGGGCCAACGTCCTGACTTTC.

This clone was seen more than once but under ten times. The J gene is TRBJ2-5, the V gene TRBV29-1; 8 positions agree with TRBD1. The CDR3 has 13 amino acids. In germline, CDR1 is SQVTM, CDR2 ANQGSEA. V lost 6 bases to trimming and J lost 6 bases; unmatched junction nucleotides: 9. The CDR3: CSVQNRGSKTQYF. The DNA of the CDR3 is TGCAGCGTCCAAAACAGGGGGTCAAAGACCCAGTACTTC.

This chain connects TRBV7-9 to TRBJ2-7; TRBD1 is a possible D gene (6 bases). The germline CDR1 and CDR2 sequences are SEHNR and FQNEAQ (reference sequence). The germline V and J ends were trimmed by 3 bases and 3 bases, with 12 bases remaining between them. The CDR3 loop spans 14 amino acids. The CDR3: CASSFSNRDYEQYF. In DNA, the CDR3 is TGTGCCAGCAGCTTCAGTAACAGGGACTACGAGCAGTACTTC.

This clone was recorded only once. CDR3 sequence: CASSSRGWDSPLHF. The CDR3 DNA reads TGTGCCAGCAGTTCCAGGGGATGGGATTCACCCCTCCACTTT. The rearrangement joins TRBV2 to TRBJ1-6; maybe TRBD1 (6 bases). V lost 5 bases and J lost 8, with 13 bases in between. This CDR3 spans 14 amino acids. Per the germline V gene, CDR1 is SNHLY and CDR2 is FYNNEI.

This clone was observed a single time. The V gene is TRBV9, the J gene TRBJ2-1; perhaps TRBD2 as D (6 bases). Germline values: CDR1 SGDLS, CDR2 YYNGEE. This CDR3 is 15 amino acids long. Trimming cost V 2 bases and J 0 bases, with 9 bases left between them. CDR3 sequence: CASSVEGLSYNEQFF. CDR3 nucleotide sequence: TGTGCCAGCAGCGTGGAGGGGCTCTCCTACAATGAGCAGTTCTTC.

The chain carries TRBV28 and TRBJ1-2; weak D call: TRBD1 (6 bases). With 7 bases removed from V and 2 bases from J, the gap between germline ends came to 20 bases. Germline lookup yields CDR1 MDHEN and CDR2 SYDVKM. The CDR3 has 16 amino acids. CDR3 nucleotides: TGTGCCAGCAATCACGCGGGGAGGGGGAAGAACTATGGCTACACCTTC. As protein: CASNHAGRGKNYGYTF.

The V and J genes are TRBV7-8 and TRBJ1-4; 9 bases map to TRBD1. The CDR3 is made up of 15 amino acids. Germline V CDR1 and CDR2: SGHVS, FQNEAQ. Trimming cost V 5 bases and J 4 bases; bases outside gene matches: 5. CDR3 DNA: TGTGCCAGCAGCAGAGGGGACAGGGATAATGAAAAACTGTTTTTT. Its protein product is CASSRGDRDNEKLFF.

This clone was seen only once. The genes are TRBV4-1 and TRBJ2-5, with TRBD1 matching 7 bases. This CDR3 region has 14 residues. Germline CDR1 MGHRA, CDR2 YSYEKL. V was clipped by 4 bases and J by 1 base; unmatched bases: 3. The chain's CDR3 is CASSPGQVQETQYF. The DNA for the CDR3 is TGCGCCAGCAGCCCTGGACAGGTCCAAGAGACCCAGTACTTC.

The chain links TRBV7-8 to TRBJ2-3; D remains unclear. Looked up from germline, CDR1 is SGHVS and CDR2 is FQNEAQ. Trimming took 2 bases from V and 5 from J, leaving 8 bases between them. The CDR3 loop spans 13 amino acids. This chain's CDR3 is CASSLTFVDTQYF. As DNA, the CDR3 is TGTGCCAGCAGCTTAACTTTTGTAGATACGCAGTATTTT.

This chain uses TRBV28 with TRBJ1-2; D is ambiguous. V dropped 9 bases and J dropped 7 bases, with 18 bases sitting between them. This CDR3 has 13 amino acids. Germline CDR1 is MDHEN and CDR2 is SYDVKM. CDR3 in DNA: TGTGCCAGTTTGGGCCAAGGTTCCGGTGGCTACACCTTC. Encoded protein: CASLGQGSGGYTF.

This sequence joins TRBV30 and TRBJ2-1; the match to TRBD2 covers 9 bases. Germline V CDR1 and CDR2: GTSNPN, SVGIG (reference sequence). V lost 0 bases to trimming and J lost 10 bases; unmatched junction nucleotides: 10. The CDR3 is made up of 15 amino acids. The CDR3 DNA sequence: TGTGCCTGGAGTGTACTGCGCGGGGGGGGTCAGGAGCAGTTCTTC. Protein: CAWSVLRGGGQEQFF.

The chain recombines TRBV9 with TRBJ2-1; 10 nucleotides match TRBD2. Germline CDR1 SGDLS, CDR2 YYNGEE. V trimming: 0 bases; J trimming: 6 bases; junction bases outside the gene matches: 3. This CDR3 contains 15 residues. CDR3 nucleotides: TGTGCCAGCAGCGTAGACCTAGCGGGGGTCAATGAGCAGTTCTTC. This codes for CASSVDLAGVNEQFF. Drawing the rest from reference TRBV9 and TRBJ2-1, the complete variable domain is DSGVTQTPKHLITATGQRVTLRCSPRSGDLSVYWYQQSLDQGLQFLIQYYNGEERAKGNILERFSAQQFPDLHSELNLSSLELGDSALYFCASSVDLAGVNEQFFGPGTRLTVL.

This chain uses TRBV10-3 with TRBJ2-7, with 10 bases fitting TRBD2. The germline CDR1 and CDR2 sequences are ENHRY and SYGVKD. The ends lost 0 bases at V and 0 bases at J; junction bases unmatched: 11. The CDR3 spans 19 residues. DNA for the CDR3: TGTGCCATCAGTGAGTCCCAGGGGCTAGCGGGGGAGAACTCCTACGAGCAGTACTTC. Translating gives CAISESQGLAGENSYEQYF.

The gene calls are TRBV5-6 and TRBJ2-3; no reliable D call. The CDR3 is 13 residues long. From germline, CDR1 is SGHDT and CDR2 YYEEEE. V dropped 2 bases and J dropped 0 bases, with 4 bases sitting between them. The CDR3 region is CASSLSSTDTQYF. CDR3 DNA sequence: TGTGCCAGCAGCTTATCTAGCACAGATACGCAGTATTTT. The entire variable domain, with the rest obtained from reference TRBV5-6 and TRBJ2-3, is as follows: DAGVTQSPTHLIKTRGQQVTLRCSPKSGHDTVSWYQQALGQGPQFIFQYYEEEERQRGNFPDRFSGHQFPNYSSELNVNALLLGDSALYLCASSLSSTDTQYFGPGTRLTVL.

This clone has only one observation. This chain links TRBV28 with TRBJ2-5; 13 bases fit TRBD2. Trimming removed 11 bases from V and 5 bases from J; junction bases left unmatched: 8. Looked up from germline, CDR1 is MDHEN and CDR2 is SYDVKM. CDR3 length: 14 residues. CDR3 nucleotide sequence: TGTGCCGTGACTAGCGGGGGGCCTGGGGAGACCCAGTACTTC. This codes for CAVTSGGPGETQYF.

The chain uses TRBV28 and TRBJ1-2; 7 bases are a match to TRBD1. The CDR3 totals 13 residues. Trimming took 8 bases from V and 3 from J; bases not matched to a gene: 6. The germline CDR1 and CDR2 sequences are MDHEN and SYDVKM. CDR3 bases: TGTGCCAGCCAGACAGGGTTGGACTATGGCTACACCTTC. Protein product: CASQTGLDYGYTF.

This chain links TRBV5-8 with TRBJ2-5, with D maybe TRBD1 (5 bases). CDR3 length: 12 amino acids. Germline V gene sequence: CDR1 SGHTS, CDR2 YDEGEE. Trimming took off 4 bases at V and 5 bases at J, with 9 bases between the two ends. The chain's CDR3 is CASSDHRETQYF. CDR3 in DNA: TGTGCCAGCAGCGACCACAGGGAGACCCAGTACTTC.

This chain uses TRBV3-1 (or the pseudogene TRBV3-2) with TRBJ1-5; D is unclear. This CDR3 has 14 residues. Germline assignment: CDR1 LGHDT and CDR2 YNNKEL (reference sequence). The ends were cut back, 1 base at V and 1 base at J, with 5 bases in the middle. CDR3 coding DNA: TGTGCCAGCAGCCAAGGTATAAGCAATCAGCCCCAGCATTTT. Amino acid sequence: CASSQGISNQPQHF.

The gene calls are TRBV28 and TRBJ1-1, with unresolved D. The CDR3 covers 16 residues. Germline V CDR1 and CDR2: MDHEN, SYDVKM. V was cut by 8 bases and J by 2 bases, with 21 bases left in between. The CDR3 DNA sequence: TGTGCCAGCTACGTCCCCGGGAGTCTACTAAACACTGAAGCTTTCTTT. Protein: CASYVPGSLLNTEAFF.

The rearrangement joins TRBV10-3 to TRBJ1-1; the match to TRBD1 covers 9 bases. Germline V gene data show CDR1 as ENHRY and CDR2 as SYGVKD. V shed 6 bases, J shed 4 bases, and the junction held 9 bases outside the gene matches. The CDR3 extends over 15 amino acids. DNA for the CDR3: TGTGCCATCAGAAACAGGGGGCGAATCGGCACTGAAGCTTTCTTT. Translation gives CAIRNRGRIGTEAFF.